The clone carrying this T cell receptor (beta chain) was seen more than once but under ten times. Assay used: immunoSEQ multiplex PCR; TCRdb lists only in-frame clones, some missing. The repertoire holds under 250,000 clones, with about nine tenths as singletons. From germline, CDR1 is SNHLY and CDR2 FYNNEI. J gave up 6 bases and V 10 bases, and 17 bases lay outside the gene matches. This CDR3 is 15 amino acids long. The record originates from a study of blood T cell repertoires in COVID-19. The specimen was peripheral blood. This sequence originates from a middle-aged man with acute or convalescent COVID-19. The rearrangement uses TRBV2 and TRBJ1-1; 7 bases are a match to TRBD1. The CDR3 nucleotides read TGTGCCATTCGACAGGGCGGTATTGGGAGCCCTGAAGCTTTCTTT. Translation gives CAIRQGGIGSPEAFF.